This T cell receptor (beta chain) was identified in a study of CD8 T cells in ankylosing spondylitis. General study findings and limits: Disease-associated clones were reportedly significantly overrepresented in matched ankylosing spondylitis synovial fluid. Reactive arthritis synovial fluid and blood were previously reported to contain some motif variants. Seemingly characteristic of ankylosing spondylitis blood was a TCR beta motif consisting of 7 or 8 highly homologous variants. Disease-linked clones bore a CD8+ phenotype and were relatively rare in peripheral blood.

This clonotype was seen only a few times. The antigen is undetermined. The authors made TCR beta libraries by quantitative 5'-RACE with molecular barcodes. TCRdb fed the 5' RACE reads into MiXCR, producing one record per CDR3 protein. This repertoire shows about 700,000 distinct CDR3 sequences, under 20% found once; its top ten account for under 20%. V shed 4 bases and J 5 bases; nucleotides not matched to a gene: 8. CDR3 length: 16 residues. Germline CDR1 SGHKS, CDR2 YYEKEE (reference sequence). The origin of this receptor is a male donor with ankylosing spondylitis. The specimen sequenced was blood, either unsorted or a sorted T cell fraction (not recorded which). The rearrangement uses TRBV5-5 and TRBJ2-1; 11 nucleotides line up with TRBD2. CDR3 sequence (DNA): TGTGCCAGCAGCAAAGTTCCGGGACTAGCGGACAATGAGCAGTTCTTC. Its translation: CASSKVPGLADNEQFF.